The 18 T cell receptor beta chains given below trace back to one sample, sequenced in a study of blood T cell repertoires in COVID-19. The protocol was immunoSEQ multiplex PCR, while the TCRdb copy is restricted to in-frame clones and leaves out a portion. The data show 400,000 to 550,000 clones, about 89% seen once. The material sequenced was peripheral blood. Every receptor here comes from a woman aged 30 to 39 with acute or convalescent COVID-19.

The CDR3 DNA reads TGTGCCAGCCGGGGACAGGGAATGAGGCAGTACTTC. Its translation: CASRGQGMRQYF. This sequence joins TRBV3-1 (or the pseudogene TRBV3-2) and TRBJ2-7; 9 bases are a match to TRBD1. With V trimmed by 8 bases and J by 9 bases, 8 bases remained unmatched. Germline CDR1 and CDR2: LGHDT and YNNKEL (reference sequence). This CDR3 has 12 residues.

The chain is built from TRBV6-2 or TRBV6-3 and TRBJ2-1; a weak D match, TRBD2 (5 bases). The CDR3 extends over 15 amino acids. The ends were cut back, 2 bases at V and 6 bases at J, with 14 bases in the middle. Per germline, CDR1 MNHEY and CDR2 SVGEGT. The DNA of the CDR3 is TGTGCCAGCAGTTACCCACTAGGTTTTGTCAATGAGCAGTTCTTC. Translating it yields CASSYPLGFVNEQFF.

The V gene is TRBV5-4, the J gene TRBJ1-6, with D perhaps TRBD1 (5 bases). Per germline, CDR1 SGHNT and CDR2 YYREEE (reference sequence). The V and J ends lost 6 bases and 9 bases respectively, with 16 bases between them. This CDR3 region has 14 residues. CDR3 DNA sequence: TGTGCCAGCACCGGGGGGGGTGTCGGTTCACCCCTCCACTTT. Amino acid sequence: CASTGGGVGSPLHF.

The rearrangement joins TRBV5-1 to TRBJ2-7; TRBD1 is a possible D gene (6 bases). This CDR3 has 16 amino acids. CDR1 and CDR2 (germline): SGHRS, YFSETQ. The V end was cut by 0 bases, the J end by 4 bases, with 17 bases between. The CDR3: CASSLAPRQERYEQYF. The CDR3 coding sequence is TGCGCCAGCAGCTTGGCACCCCGACAGGAACGTTACGAGCAGTACTTC.

The CDR3 loop reads CASSQTGYNEQFF. CDR3 DNA sequence: TGTGCCAGCAGCCAAACAGGGTACAATGAGCAGTTCTTC. The chain has TRBV3-1 (or the pseudogene TRBV3-2) and TRBJ2-1; D perhaps matches TRBD1 (6 bases). Trimming took off 2 bases at V and 4 bases at J, with 6 bases between the two ends. Germline assignment: CDR1 LGHDT and CDR2 YNNKEL (reference sequence). CDR3 size: 13 residues.

The chain is built from TRBV13 and TRBJ1-1, with 8 nucleotides matching TRBD1. The ends lost 5 bases at V and 1 base at J; junction bases unmatched: 6. Germline-derived CDR1 and CDR2 are PRHDT and FYEKMQ (reference sequence). CDR3 length equals 15 residues. The CDR3 region is CASSPGQGGNTEAFF. CDR3 bases: TGTGCCAGCAGCCCAGGACAGGGAGGGAACACTGAAGCTTTCTTT.

In DNA form, the CDR3 reads TGCGCCAGCAGCCACTCGGAACAGGGGCCGAGATATGGCTACACCTTC. The encoded protein is CASSHSEQGPRYGYTF. The chain carries TRBV4-1 and TRBJ1-2, with TRBD1 identical over 7 bases. The germline CDR1 and CDR2 sequences are MGHRA and YSYEKL. The CDR3 extends over 16 amino acids. Losses at the gene ends were 3 bases for V and 5 bases for J; bases not matched to a gene: 12.

The gene calls are TRBV28 and TRBJ2-1; D uncertain. The CDR3 has 11 residues. The ends were cut back, 4 bases at V and 12 bases at J, with 10 bases in the middle. Per germline, CDR1 MDHEN and CDR2 SYDVKM. As DNA, the CDR3 is TGTGCCAGCAGTTCTCTTTCCGGGCAGTTCTTC. This encodes CASSSLSGQFF.

This chain uses TRBV6-1 with TRBJ1-5; 8 bases line up with TRBD1. Looked up from germline, CDR1 is MNHNS and CDR2 is SASEGT. Trimming removed 2 bases from V and 7 bases from J; junction bases left unmatched: 4. This CDR3 contains 14 residues. CDR3 nucleotide sequence: TGTGCCAGCAGTGAACGACAGGGGAGCCAGCCCCAGCATTTT. This translates into CASSERQGSQPQHF.

The V and J genes are TRBV24-1 and TRBJ1-5; 9 bases line up with TRBD1. The V gene's germline CDR1 is KGHDR and CDR2 SFDVKD. The CDR3 runs to 14 residues. The ends lost 2 bases at V and 7 bases at J; junction bases unmatched: 2. CDR3: CATSDWDRDQPQHF. In DNA, the CDR3 is TGTGCCACCAGTGATTGGGACAGGGACCAGCCCCAGCATTTT.

The chain links TRBV11-2 to TRBJ2-1, with D unclear. The V gene's germline CDR1 is SGHAT and CDR2 FQNNGV. This CDR3 has 11 residues. V was pared by 2 bases and J by 8 bases, with 4 bases between. DNA for the CDR3: TGTGCCAGCAGCTTAAGCCATGAGCAGTTCTTC. This translates into CASSLSHEQFF. The full variable domain, its missing parts supplied by reference TRBV11-2 and TRBJ2-1, is EAGVAQSPRYKIIEKRQSVAFWCNPISGHATLYWYQQILGQGPKLLIQFQNNGVVDDSQLPKDRFSAERLKGVDSTLKIQPAKLEDSAVYLCASSLSHEQFFGPGTRLTVL.

CDR3 protein: CASSVGGGQANYGYTF. The DNA for the CDR3 is TGTGCCAGCAGCGTAGGAGGGGGCCAAGCTAACTATGGCTACACCTTC. The chain couples TRBV9 to TRBJ1-2, with 7 bases matching TRBD1. The CDR3 covers 16 residues. The ends lost 0 bases at V and 0 bases at J; junction bases unmatched: 5. Germline V gives CDR1 SGDLS, CDR2 YYNGEE.

This chain uses TRBV30 with TRBJ2-3; 11 bases are shared with TRBD2. With 7 bases clipped from V and 4 bases from J, the junction kept 10 bases outside the gene matches. Germline assignment: CDR1 GTSNPN and CDR2 SVGIG (reference sequence). The CDR3 totals 15 residues. CDR3 DNA sequence: TGTGCCTATAACCCTAGCGGGGGGAAGGCAGATACGCAGTATTTT. This sequence encodes CAYNPSGGKADTQYF.

This clone was detected once. The chain links TRBV11-2 to TRBJ2-5; D is unclear. V lost 1 base and J lost 5, with 17 bases in between. Germline V gene lookup returns CDR1 SGHAT and CDR2 FQNNGV. The CDR3 loop spans 16 amino acids. The CDR3 protein is CASSLVFPSLYETQYF. The DNA of the CDR3 is TGTGCCAGCAGCTTAGTATTTCCCTCGCTCTATGAGACCCAGTACTTC.

This chain links TRBV6-5 with TRBJ1-2; 8 bases line up with TRBD1. V lost 7 bases to trimming and J lost 4 bases; unmatched junction nucleotides: 5. The germline gives CDR1 MNHEY, CDR2 SVGAGI. The CDR3 is 13 amino acids. The chain's CDR3 is CASTRGPGYGYTF. The CDR3 coding sequence is TGTGCCAGCACCAGGGGGCCAGGCTATGGCTACACCTTC.

V gene TRBV6-6 combines with J gene TRBJ1-2; TRBD1 matches 10 bases. Germline CDR1 MNHNY, CDR2 SVGAGI (reference sequence). Losses at the gene ends were 5 bases for V and 0 bases for J; bases not matched to a gene: 15. The CDR3 consists of 19 residues. The chain's CDR3 is CASSPHSPGTGASNYGYTF. DNA for the CDR3: TGTGCCAGCAGTCCCCACAGTCCCGGGACAGGGGCATCTAACTATGGCTACACCTTC.

A note on this clone: Other DNA sequences in the sample encode the same CDR3. The chain carries TRBV6-5 and TRBJ1-2, with D perhaps matching TRBD1 (6 bases). With 5 bases removed from V and 4 bases from J, the gap between germline ends came to 11 bases. The CDR3 runs 13 residues. From germline, CDR1 is MNHEY and CDR2 SVGAGI. CDR3 in amino acids: CASSPDRFYGYTF. In nucleotides, the CDR3 is TGTGCCAGCAGTCCCGACAGGTTCTATGGCTACACCTTC.

The rearrangement uses TRBV28 and TRBJ1-2; maybe TRBD1 (5 bases). This CDR3 has 12 residues. Germline-derived CDR1 and CDR2 are MDHEN and SYDVKM. Trimming removed 6 bases at V and 7 bases at J, with 12 bases between. The CDR3 spells CASSAGSVGYTF. CDR3 coding DNA: TGTGCCAGCAGCGCAGGGTCAGTTGGCTACACCTTC.